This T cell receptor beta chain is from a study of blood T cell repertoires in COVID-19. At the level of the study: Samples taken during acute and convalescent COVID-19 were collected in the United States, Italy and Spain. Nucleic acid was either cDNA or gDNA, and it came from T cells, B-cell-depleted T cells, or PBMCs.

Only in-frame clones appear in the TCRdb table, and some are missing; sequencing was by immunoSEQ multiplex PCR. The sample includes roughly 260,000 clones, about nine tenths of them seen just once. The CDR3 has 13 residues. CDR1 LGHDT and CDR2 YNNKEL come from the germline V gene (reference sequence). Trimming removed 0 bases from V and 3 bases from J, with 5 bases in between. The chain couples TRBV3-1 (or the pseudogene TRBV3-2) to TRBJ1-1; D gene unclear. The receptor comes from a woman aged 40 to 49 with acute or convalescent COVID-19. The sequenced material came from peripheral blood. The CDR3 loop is CASSQDPDTEAFF. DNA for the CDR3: TGTGCCAGCAGCCAAGACCCAGACACTGAAGCTTTCTTT.